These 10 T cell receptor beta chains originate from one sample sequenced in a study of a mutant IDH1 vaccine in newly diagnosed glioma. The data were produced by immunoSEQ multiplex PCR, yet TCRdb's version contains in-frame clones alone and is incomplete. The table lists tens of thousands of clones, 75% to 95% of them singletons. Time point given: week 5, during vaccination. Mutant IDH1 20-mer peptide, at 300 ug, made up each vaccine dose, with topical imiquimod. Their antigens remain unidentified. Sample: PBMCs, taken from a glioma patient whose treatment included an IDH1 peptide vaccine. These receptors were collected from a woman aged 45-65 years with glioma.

In DNA form, the CDR3 reads TGTGCCAGTGGTCCAGCCTCTTATCAGCCCCAGCATTTT. Protein sequence: CASGPASYQPQHF. The V and J genes are TRBV19 and TRBJ1-5; unclear D gene. Germline CDR1 LNHDA, CDR2 SQIVND (reference sequence). V was shortened by 8 bases and J by 5 bases, with 13 bases between the two germline ends. The CDR3 sequence is 13 residues long.

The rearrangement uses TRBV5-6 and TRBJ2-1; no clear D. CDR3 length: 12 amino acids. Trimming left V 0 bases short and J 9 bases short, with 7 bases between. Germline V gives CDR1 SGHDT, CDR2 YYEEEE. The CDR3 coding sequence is TGTGCCAGCAGCTTGGGGATCCTTGAGCAGTTCTTC. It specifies CASSLGILEQFF.

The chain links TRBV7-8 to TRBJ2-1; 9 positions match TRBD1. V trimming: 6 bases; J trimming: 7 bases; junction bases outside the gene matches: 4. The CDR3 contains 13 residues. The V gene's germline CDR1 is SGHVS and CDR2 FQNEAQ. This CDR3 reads CASRLGQGNEQFF. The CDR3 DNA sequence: TGTGCCAGCAGACTGGGACAGGGTAATGAGCAGTTCTTC.

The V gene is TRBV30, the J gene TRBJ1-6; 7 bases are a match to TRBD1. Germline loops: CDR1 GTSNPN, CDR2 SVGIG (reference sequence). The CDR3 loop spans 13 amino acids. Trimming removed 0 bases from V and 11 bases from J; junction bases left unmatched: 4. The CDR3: CAWSVQGSTPLHF. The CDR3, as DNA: TGTGCCTGGAGTGTACAGGGGTCGACACCCCTCCACTTT.

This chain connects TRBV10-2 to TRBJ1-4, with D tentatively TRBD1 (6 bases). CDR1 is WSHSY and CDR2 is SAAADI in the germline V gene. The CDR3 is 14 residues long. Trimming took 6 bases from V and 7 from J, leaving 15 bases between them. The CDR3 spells CASRAQGRGEKLFF. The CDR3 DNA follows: TGCGCCAGCAGGGCTCAGGGGAGAGGTGAAAAACTGTTTTTT.

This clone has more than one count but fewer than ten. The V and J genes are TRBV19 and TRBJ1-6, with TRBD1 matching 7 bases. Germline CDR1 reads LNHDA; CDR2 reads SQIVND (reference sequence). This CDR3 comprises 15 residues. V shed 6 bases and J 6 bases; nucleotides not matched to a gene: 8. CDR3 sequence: CASSHRGSVNSPLHF. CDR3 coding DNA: TGTGCCAGTAGCCACAGGGGATCGGTTAATTCACCCCTCCACTTT.

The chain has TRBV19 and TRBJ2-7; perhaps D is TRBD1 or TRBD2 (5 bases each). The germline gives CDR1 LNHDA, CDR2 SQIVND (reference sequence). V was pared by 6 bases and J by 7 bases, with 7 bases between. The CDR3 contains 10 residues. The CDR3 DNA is TGTGCCAGTAGCGAGGGGGAGCAGTACTTC. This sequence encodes CASSEGEQYF.

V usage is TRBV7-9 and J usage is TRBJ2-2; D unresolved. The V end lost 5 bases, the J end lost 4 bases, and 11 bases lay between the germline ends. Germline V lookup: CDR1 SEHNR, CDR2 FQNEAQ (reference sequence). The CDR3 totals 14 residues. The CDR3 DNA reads TGTGCCAGCAGCGCCCGGACGAGCACCGGGGAGCTGTTTTTT. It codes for CASSARTSTGELFF.

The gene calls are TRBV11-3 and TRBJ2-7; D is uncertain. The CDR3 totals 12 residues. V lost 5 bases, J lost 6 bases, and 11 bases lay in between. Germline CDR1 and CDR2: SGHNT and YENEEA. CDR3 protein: CASSGRSGEQYF. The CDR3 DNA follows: TGTGCCAGCAGCGGACGGTCCGGCGAGCAGTACTTC.

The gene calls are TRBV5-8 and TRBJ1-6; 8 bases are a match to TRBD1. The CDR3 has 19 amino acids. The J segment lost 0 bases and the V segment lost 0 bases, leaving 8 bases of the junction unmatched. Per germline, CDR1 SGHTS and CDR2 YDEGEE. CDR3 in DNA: TGTGCCAGCAGCTTGGGTTGGGACAGGACAAGCTCCTATAATTCACCCCTCCACTTT. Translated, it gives CASSLGWDRTSSYNSPLHF.